These T cell receptor beta chains were read from a single sample in a study of cytomegalovirus exposure and HLA in healthy donors. The data were produced by immunoSEQ multiplex PCR, yet TCRdb's version contains in-frame clones alone and is incomplete. This sample yields approximately 190,000 clones, of which roughly four fifths are seen a single time; approximately 6.5% belongs to the top ten. Material for sequencing was PBMCs. These receptors were obtained from a woman in her forties or fifties in good health and CMV-seropositive. CDR3s include the opening cysteine and the closing phenylalanine or tryptophan. A D gene is named only where the DNA matches it firmly. The listing skips clone size in some rows; elsewhere it reads once, few, many or a size class.

>TRBV7-3|.|TRBJ2-3|.
TGTGCCAGCAGCTTCGAGGACACAGATACGCAGTATTTT
CASSFEDTDTQYF
>TRBV7-3|TRBD2|TRBJ2-1|.
TGTGCCAGCAGCCTCCAAGCGGGAGCGTTTTACAATGAGCAGTTCTTC
CASSLQAGAFYNEQFF
>TRBV2|.|TRBJ2-3|.
TGTGCCAGCAGTAGGGGGGGCCCAGATACGCAGTATTTT
CASSRGGPDTQYF
>TRBV2|.|TRBJ2-7|.
TGTGCCAGCAGTGGGCAAGGAGGGGGGGCCTACGAGCAGTACTTC
CASSGQGGGAYEQYF
>TRBV7-2|TRBD1|TRBJ2-7|few
TGTGCCAGCAGCTTCGTAATTGCGGACAGGGGCTACGAGCAGTACTTC
CASSFVIADRGYEQYF
>TRBV5-1|.|TRBJ2-2|.
TGCGCCAGCAGCTTGACCACAGGGAACACCGGGGAGCTGTTTTTT
CASSLTTGNTGELFF
>TRBV7-6|TRBD2|TRBJ2-1|.
TGTGCCAGCAGCTTAGCTCTAGCGGGGGTGGATGAGCAGTTCTTC
CASSLALAGVDEQFF
>TRBV4-3|TRBD1|TRBJ1-2|.
TGCGCCAGCAGCCATCGGACAGGGACAAATGGCTACACCTTC
CASSHRTGTNGYTF
>TRBV18|.|TRBJ2-6|.
TGTGCCAGCTCACCGGGACTGAGCTCTGGGGCCAACGTCCTGACTTTC
CASSPGLSSGANVLTF
>TRBV6-6|.|TRBJ2-3|.
TGTGCCAGCAGTTCCCGAGAGTACACAGATACGCAGTATTTT
CASSSREYTDTQYF
>TRBV10-3|.|TRBJ1-2|.
TGTGCCATCAGTGAGTCGATTGCCCGAGAAGGGAGCGGTGGCTACACCTTC
CAISESIAREGSGGYTF
>TRBV27|TRBD2|TRBJ2-7|.
TGTGCCAGCAGTTTGGAACTAGCGGGCCCGCAGTACTTC
CASSLELAGPQYF
>TRBV6-5|TRBD2|TRBJ2-1|.
TGTGCCAGCAGTTACAGCGGGAGCCCCAATGAGCAGTTCTTC
CASSYSGSPNEQFF
>TRBV11-2|TRBD1|TRBJ1-2|.
TGTGCCAGCAGCTTAGAGGGGGGAAAAGGGGGCGGCTATGGCTACACCTTC
CASSLEGGKGGGYGYTF
>TRBV28|TRBD1|TRBJ1-5|.
TGTGCCAGCAGGCCGGGACAGGCCAATCAGCCCCAGCATTTT
CASRPGQANQPQHF
>TRBV14|TRBD2|TRBJ2-3|.
TGTGCCAGCAGCCAAGAGAGCGGGGTTTGGGATACGCAGTATTTT
CASSQESGVWDTQYF
>TRBV11-2|.|TRBJ2-1|.
TGTGCCAGCAGCATTCCCCCCGTCGTCAATGAGCAGTTCTTC
CASSIPPVVNEQFF
>TRBV6-1|.|TRBJ1-1|once
TGTGCCAGCAGGGGGGGTCGTCTTATGAACACTGAAGCTTTCTTT
CASRGGRLMNTEAFF
>TRBV9|TRBD2|TRBJ2-3|.
TGTGCCAGCAGCGCTCGAGGTGGGACTAGCGGGGGGTTAAGCACAGATACGCAGTATTTT
CASSARGGTSGGLSTDTQYF
>TRBV10-2|.|TRBJ2-3|.
TGCGCCAGCAGTGGGGCCGCGGATACGCAGTATTTT
CASSGAADTQYF
>TRBV19|.|TRBJ1-1|.
TGTGCCAGTAGCGGTCTGGAGGGGAACACTGAAGCTTTCTTT
CASSGLEGNTEAFF
>TRBV30|TRBD1|TRBJ1-6|.
TGTGCCTGGTGTCGAGGGGACAGTTCACCCCTCCACTTT
CAWCRGDSSPLHF
>TRBV11-2|TRBD2|TRBJ2-5|.
TGTGCCAGCAGCTTAGCTAGCGGGGGGTGGGAGACCCAGTACTTC
CASSLASGGWETQYF
>TRBV28|.|TRBJ2-6|.
TGTGCCAGCAGTCAACGGGTTCCGAACGTCCTGACTTTC
CASSQRVPNVLTF
>TRBV5-5|.|TRBJ2-1|.
TGTGCCAGCAGCTTGGATGGGGGGACCTACAATGAGCAGTTCTTC
CASSLDGGTYNEQFF
>TRBV10-3|TRBD1|TRBJ1-1|.
TGTGCCATCACCCCGGGACAGCTAATGAACACTGAAGCTTTCTTT
CAITPGQLMNTEAFF
>TRBV28|TRBD1|TRBJ2-5|.
TGTGCCAGCAGTCCCACGGGACAGGGCGATAAGGCGACCCAGTACTTC
CASSPTGQGDKATQYF
>TRBV6-5|.|TRBJ1-5|.
TGTGCCAGCACTCGTGGGCTCAATCAGCCCCAGCATTTT
CASTRGLNQPQHF
>TRBV30|TRBD1|TRBJ1-4|.
TGTGCCTGGAGGGGACAGGGGGAAAAACTGTTTTTT
CAWRGQGEKLFF
>TRBV7-3|.|TRBJ1-1|.
TGTGCCAGCAGCTTAATCGGGAACACTGAAGCTTTCTTT
CASSLIGNTEAFF
>TRBV5-8|TRBD2|TRBJ2-1|.
TGTGCCAGCAGCTTGGCCGACGGGACTAGAGAAGCTGAGCAGTTCTTC
CASSLADGTREAEQFF
>TRBV30|.|TRBJ1-1|few
TGTGCCTGGAGTCCCTCCTCCACTGAAGCTTTCTTT
CAWSPSSTEAFF
>TRBV7-8|TRBD1|TRBJ2-7|.
TGTGCCAGCAGCAGGGGGACAGCCTCCTACGAGCAGTACTTC
CASSRGTASYEQYF
>TRBV21-1|.|TRBJ2-7|.
TGTGCCAGCAGCAAAGCTACAGGGGAAGGTTCTTGTTACGAGCAGTACTTC
CASSKATGEGSCYEQYF
>TRBV28|.|TRBJ1-2|.
TGTGCCAGCAGTTTACCGCAGGGTGAGGATGGCTACACCTTC
CASSLPQGEDGYTF
>TRBV28|TRBD2|TRBJ2-7|.
TGTGCCAGCAGAGGTCGGCTAGCGGGGTCTTACGAGCAGTACTTC
CASRGRLAGSYEQYF
>TRBV5-4|TRBD1|TRBJ1-1|.
TGTGCCAGCAGCCGTACAGGGGAGGAAGCTTTCTTT
CASSRTGEEAFF
>TRBV6-1|TRBD1|TRBJ2-5|few
TGTGCCAGCAGTGAATTAACAGGGGGCTTCCAAGAGACCCAGTACTTC
CASSELTGGFQETQYF
>TRBV18|.|TRBJ1-2|.
TGTGCCAGCTCACCCGGGACTAACTATGGCTACACCTTC
CASSPGTNYGYTF
>TRBV7-9|.|TRBJ1-2|.
TGTTCCAGCAGCTTAGCATCGGGAAGTGGCTACACCTTC
CSSSLASGSGYTF
>TRBV11-2|TRBD2|TRBJ2-7|.
TGTGCCAGCAGCTTGTTCCCGCCCGGGACTAGCACCTACGAGCAGTACTTC
CASSLFPPGTSTYEQYF
>TRBV5-1|TRBD2|TRBJ2-1|.
TGCGCCAGCAGCTTCGGACTAGCCAATGAGCAGTTCTTC
CASSFGLANEQFF
>TRBV28|TRBD2|TRBJ2-7|.
TGTGCCAGCAGTTCCTCCGGGACTAGCGGGACCTACGAGCAGTACTTC
CASSSSGTSGTYEQYF
>TRBV7-9|.|TRBJ1-6|.
TGTGCCAGCAGCCCACTCGGCCCTGCGGGAAATTCACCCCTCCACTTT
CASSPLGPAGNSPLHF
>TRBV27|TRBD1|TRBJ2-3|.
TGTGCCAGCAGCACCGGGACAGGGGGCCCAGATACGCAGTATTTT
CASSTGTGGPDTQYF
>TRBV5-6|TRBD2|TRBJ2-7|.
TGTGCCAGCAGCTTCTCCGGGACTAGAGAGCAGTACTTC
CASSFSGTREQYF
>TRBV5-1|TRBD2|TRBJ2-1|.
TGCGCCAGCAGCTTTACGGGAGGGACCTACAATGAGCAGTTCTTC
CASSFTGGTYNEQFF
>TRBV5-8|.|TRBJ1-2|.
TGTGCCAGCAGCTTGAGGGAGGAGAGAGGCTACACCTTC
CASSLREERGYTF
>TRBV9|.|TRBJ1-4|.
TGTGCCAGCAGCACCTCTGGACAGACTCAAAGGAATGAAAAACTGTTTTTT
CASSTSGQTQRNEKLFF
>TRBV4-1|TRBD1|TRBJ1-1|.
TGCGCCAGCAGCCAAGCTAGGGGCAGGGGGCCCTGGACTGAAGCTTTCTTT
CASSQARGRGPWTEAFF